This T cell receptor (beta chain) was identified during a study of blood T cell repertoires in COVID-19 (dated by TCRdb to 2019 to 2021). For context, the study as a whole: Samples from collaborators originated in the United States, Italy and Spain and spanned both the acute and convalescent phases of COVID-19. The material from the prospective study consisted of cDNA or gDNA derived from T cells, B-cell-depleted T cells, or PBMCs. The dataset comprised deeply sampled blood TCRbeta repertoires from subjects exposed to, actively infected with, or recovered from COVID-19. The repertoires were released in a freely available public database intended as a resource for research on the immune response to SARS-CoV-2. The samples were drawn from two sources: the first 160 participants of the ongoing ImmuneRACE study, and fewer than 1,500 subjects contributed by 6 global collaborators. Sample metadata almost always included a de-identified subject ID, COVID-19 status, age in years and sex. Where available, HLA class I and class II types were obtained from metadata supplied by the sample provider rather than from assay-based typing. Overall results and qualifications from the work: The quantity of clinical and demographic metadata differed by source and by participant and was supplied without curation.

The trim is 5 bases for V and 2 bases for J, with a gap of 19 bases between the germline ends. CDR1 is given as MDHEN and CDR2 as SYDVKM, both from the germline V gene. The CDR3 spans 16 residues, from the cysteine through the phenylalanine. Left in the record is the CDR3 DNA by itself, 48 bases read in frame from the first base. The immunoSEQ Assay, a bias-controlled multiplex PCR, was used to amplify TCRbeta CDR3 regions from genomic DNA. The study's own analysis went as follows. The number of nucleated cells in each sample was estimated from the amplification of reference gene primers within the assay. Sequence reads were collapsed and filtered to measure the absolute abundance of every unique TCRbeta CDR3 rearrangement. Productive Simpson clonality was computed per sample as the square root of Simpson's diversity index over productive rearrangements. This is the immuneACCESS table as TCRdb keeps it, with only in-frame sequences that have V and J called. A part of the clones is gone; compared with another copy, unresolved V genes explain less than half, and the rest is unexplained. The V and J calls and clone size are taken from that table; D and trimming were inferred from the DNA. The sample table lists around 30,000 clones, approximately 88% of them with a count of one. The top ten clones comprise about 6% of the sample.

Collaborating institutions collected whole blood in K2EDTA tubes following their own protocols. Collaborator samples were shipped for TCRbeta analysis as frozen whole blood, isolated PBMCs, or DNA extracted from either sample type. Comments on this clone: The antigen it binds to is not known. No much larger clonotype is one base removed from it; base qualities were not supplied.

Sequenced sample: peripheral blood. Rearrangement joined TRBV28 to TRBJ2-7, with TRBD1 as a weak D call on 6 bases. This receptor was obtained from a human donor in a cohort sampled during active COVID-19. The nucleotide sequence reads TGTGCCAGCAGTGTCCTGACTGGGGGCAGAGCCTACGAGCAGTACTTC. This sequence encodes CASSVLTGGRAYEQYF.